What follows describes a single TCR beta chain. Its antigen is undetermined. This record belongs to a study of monozygotic twins with inflammatory bowel disease. The CDR3 extends over 17 amino acids. The germline gives CDR1 SGHTA, CDR2 FQGTGA. A total RNA quantity of around 3,700 ng went into each TCR library. The template switching step added UMIs that contained a 6-nucleotide sample barcode. With the 5' RACE reads reprocessed, TCRdb shows one record per CDR3 protein and no DNA. The table gives around 150,000 distinct CDR3 sequences; the top ten clones make up approximately 3% of it. Study conclusions and caveats: With inverse Simpson as the measure, TCRbeta diversity was lower in IBD patients than in healthy co-twins.

This receptor was taken from a human donor with ulcerative colitis or Crohn's disease, or a healthy co-twin of an affected twin (not recorded which). The chain recombines TRBV7-3 with TRBJ2-1; TCRdb lists TRBD2, though no DNA is available to test this call. Sequencing input: blood. CDR3: CASSTRGEGESYNEQFF.